This entry features one T cell receptor beta chain sequence. What antigen it recognizes has not been identified. Per-base quality was not reported, and no clone a single base away is much larger than it. The immunoSEQ Assay, a bias-controlled multiplex PCR, was used to amplify TCRbeta CDR3 regions from genomic DNA. In the paper's pipeline: The number of nucleated cells in each sample was estimated from the amplification of reference gene primers within the assay. To quantify the absolute abundance of each unique TCRbeta CDR3 rearrangement, sequence reads were collapsed and filtered. For each sample, productive Simpson clonality was calculated as the square root of Simpson's diversity index over productive rearrangements. TCRdb re-hosts the immuneACCESS table, in-frame sequences only. Its copies lack some clones; in the studies checked, an unresolved V gene accounts for under half of them, and the cause for the rest is not known. The V and J calls and clone size are taken from that table; D and trimming were inferred from the DNA. Within this sample are 280,000 or so clones, with around 90% of them counted one time only. The ten largest clonotypes hold about 1.8% of the sample.

This sample is drawn from a study of blood T cell repertoires in COVID-19 (TCRdb year 2020). Background on the whole study: Samples from collaborators originated in the United States, Italy and Spain and spanned both the acute and convalescent phases of COVID-19. The material from the prospective study consisted of cDNA or gDNA derived from T cells, B-cell-depleted T cells, or PBMCs. Subjects who had been exposed to COVID-19, were actively infected with it, or had recovered from it provided the deeply sampled blood TCRbeta repertoires that made up the dataset. The repertoires were released in a freely available public database intended as a resource for research on the immune response to SARS-CoV-2. Samples came from the ongoing ImmuneRACE study (first 160 participants) plus 1,254 subjects from 6 global collaborators. Nearly every sample came with metadata listing a de-identified subject ID, COVID-19 status, age in years and sex. Where available, HLA class I and class II types were taken from metadata supplied by the sample provider and were not determined by assay-based typing.

Enrolling through a virtual design, the prospective study's participants ranged in age from roughly 18 to 100 years and lived across 20 to 25 United States geographic areas. In the prospective study, participants were assigned to cohorts based on the clinical history participants reported in a screening survey and a study questionnaire. In the prospective study, whole blood, serum and a nasopharyngeal or oropharyngeal swab were collected from each participant by mobile phlebotomists. Participants in the prospective study had the option to provide additional blood draws and questionnaires over an approximately two-month period. Before DNA extraction, prospective study blood samples were shipped either frozen or at room temperature. CDR1 DFQATT and CDR2 SNEGSKA were looked up in the germline V gene (reference sequence). Counted from cysteine to phenylalanine, this CDR3 has 11 amino acids. This entry keeps only the CDR3 DNA: 33 bases, framed from base 1. From V the trimming removes 7 bases and from J it removes 7 bases, while the gene matches leave 6 bases of the junction unaccounted for.

General findings and caveats noted by the study authors: Clinical and demographic metadata were provided uncurated, with the amount varying by source and participant.

This clonotype was sampled from a woman between 18 and 30 years old with acute COVID-19. The sequence is built from TRBV20-1 and TRBJ2-7; 8 of the junction bases match TRBD1. The sample taken for sequencing was PBMCs or T cells enriched from blood (not recorded which). CDR3 loop: CSVQGAQEQYF. The nucleotides are TGCAGTGTGCAGGGGGCACAGGAGCAGTACTTC.